This T cell receptor beta chain originates from a study of blood T cell repertoires in COVID-19 (dated by TCRdb to 2020 to 2022). In the study overall: The collaborator samples originated in the United States, Italy and Spain and spanned the acute and convalescent phases of COVID-19. Nearly every sample came with metadata listing a de-identified subject ID, COVID-19 status, age in years and sex. The prospective study material was composed of cDNA or gDNA derived from T cells, B-cell-depleted T cells, or PBMCs. The repertoires were released in a freely available public database meant as a resource for research on the immune response to SARS-CoV-2. Deeply sampled blood TCRbeta repertoires from subjects exposed to, actively infected with, or recovered from COVID-19 were included in the dataset. Samples were obtained from the ongoing ImmuneRACE study (first 160 participants) and from about 1,300 subjects provided by 6 global collaborators. Where HLA class I and class II types were available, the types were taken from metadata supplied by the sample provider, not from assay-based typing.

The research as a whole found: The quantity of clinical and demographic metadata differed by source and by participant and was supplied without curation.

Participants in the prospective study were enrolled through a virtual design, were aged about 18 to 90 years, and lived in approximately 25 United States geographic areas. To assign participants to cohorts, the prospective study relied on clinical history that participants themselves reported in a screening survey and a study questionnaire. Exposed participants were defined as having been in contact with someone with a PCR-confirmed or clinician-diagnosed COVID-19 case within 2 weeks of study entry. Mobile phlebotomists in the prospective study collected whole blood, serum and a nasopharyngeal or oropharyngeal swab from every participant. Participants in the prospective study had the option to provide additional blood draws and questionnaires over a roughly 2-month period. Prospective study blood samples were shipped either frozen or at room temperature before DNA extraction. Reading the germline V gene gives CDR1 SGHTA and CDR2 FQGNSA. The junction shows trimming of 5 bases on V and 8 bases on J, and the gene matches do not reach 12 bases of it. From the cysteine through the phenylalanine, the CDR3 covers 15 amino acids. The DNA shown is the 45-base CDR3, in frame from base 1.

This clone was seen a single time. Its antigen specificity is not known. The record has no base qualities; no much larger clone is one base away. The immunoSEQ Assay, a bias-controlled multiplex PCR, was used to amplify TCRbeta CDR3 regions from genomic DNA. As for how the authors treated the data: The number of nucleated cells in each sample was estimated from the amplification of reference gene primers within the assay. To quantify the absolute abundance of each unique TCRbeta CDR3 rearrangement, sequence reads were collapsed and filtered. For each sample, productive Simpson clonality was calculated by taking the square root of Simpson's diversity index across productive rearrangements. TCRdb took this table from immuneACCESS and kept in-frame rearrangements with V and J called. Such tables lack part of the clones; where checked against another copy, unresolved V genes explain under half of the gap, and the rest is unexplained. The DNA was the basis for D and trimming; V, J and clone size are from that table. This sample comprises some 290,000 clones, approximately 91% of them detected only once. The ten largest clones represent less than 4% of the sample.

This sequence uses TRBV7-2 and TRBJ1-2, with 9 central nucleotides matching TRBD1. The receptor comes from a woman younger than 45 who had been exposed to COVID-19. Sequencing input: PBMCs or T cells enriched from blood (not recorded which). DNA sequence: TGTGCCAGCAGCACAGGGGACAGGGTCAGGCGCGGCTACACCTTC. Its product reads: CASSTGDRVRRGYTF.